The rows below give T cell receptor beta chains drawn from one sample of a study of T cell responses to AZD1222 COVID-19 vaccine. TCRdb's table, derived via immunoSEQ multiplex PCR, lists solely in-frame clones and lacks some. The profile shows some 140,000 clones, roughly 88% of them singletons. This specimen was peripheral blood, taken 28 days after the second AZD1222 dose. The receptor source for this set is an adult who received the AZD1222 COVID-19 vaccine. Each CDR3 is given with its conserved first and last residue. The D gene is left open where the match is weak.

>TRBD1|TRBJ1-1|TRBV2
CASSVSRDRGEAFF
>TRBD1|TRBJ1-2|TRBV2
CASSEDRGNYGYTF
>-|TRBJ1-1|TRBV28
CASSPLNWYTEAFF
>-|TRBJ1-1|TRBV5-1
CASSLAGATEAFF
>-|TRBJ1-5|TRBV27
CASGYSGNQPQHF
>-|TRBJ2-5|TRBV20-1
CSARQEETQYF
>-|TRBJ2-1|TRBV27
CASSFSGTQSYNEQFF
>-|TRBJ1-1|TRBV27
CASSLSRNGNTEAFF
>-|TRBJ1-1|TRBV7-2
CASTALGGGAGTEAFF
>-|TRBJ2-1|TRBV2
CASSYQDSSYNEQFF
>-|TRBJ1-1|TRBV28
CASSSPGAPVNTEAFF
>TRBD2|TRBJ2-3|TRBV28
CASRPGLAGGSTDTQYF
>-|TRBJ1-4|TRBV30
CAWSSGMGEKLFF
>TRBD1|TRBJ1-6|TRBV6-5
CASSYGTGTNSPLHF
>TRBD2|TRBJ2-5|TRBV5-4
CASSWEASGRGETQYF
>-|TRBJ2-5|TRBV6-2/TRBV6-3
CASSYQSWSETQYF
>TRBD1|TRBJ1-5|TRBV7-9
CASSPAGQGWHQPQHF
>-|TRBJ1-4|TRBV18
CASSPSDGEKLFF
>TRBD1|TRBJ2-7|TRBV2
CASSTDRAYEQYF
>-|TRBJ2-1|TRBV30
CAWSVSSGYEQFF
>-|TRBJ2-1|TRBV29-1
CSVVGVSYNEQFF
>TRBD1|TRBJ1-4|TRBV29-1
CSVLGTGGEGEKLFF
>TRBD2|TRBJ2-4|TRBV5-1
CASSVETSGNIQYF
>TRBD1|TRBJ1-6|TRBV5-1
CASSIDRVGTLHF
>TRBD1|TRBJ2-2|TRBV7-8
CASSLPQGGHGELFF
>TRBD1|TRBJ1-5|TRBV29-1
CSVTGTGGASNQPQHF
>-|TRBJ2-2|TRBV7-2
CASSFPGAGGTGELFF
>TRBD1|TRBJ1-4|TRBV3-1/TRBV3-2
CASSQADRAGKLFF
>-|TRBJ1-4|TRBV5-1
CASCREGATNEKLFF
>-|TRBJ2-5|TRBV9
CASSVETFQETQYF
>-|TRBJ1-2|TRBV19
CASSPTGTDYYGYTF
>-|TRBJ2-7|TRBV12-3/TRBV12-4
CASSFDSYEQYF
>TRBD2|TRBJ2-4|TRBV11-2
CASSLDLAGAKNIQYF
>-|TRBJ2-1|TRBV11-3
CASSPGSYNEQFF
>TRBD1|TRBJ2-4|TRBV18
CASSYGTGQSAKNIQYF
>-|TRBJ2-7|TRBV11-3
CASSLNRQLGEQYF
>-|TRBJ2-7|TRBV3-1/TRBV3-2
CASSQSPGIGEQYF
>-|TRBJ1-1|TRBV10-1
CASSATGSKNTEAFF
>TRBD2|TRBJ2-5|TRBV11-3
CASSFGTSGGILGETQYF
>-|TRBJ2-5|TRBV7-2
CASRRGSGAQETQYF
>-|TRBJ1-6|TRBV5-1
CASSLRRRRNYSPLHF
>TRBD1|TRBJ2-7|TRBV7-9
CASSLEEGANSF
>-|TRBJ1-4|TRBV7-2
CASSSTGQRGEKLFF
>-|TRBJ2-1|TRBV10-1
CASSRNGATYNEQFF
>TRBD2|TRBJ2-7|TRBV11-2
CASSPRTSGVIIYEQYF